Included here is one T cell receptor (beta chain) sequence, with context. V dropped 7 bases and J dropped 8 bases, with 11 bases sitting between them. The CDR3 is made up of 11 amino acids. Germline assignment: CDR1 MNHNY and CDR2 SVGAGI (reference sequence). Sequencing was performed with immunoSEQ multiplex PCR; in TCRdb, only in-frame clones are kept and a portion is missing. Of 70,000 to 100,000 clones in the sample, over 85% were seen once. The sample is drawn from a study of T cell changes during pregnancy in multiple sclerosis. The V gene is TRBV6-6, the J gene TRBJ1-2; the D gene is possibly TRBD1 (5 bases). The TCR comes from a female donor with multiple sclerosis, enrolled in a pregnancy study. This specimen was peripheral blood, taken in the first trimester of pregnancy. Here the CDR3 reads CASNQGGGYTF. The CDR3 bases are TGTGCCAGCAACCAGGGTGGAGGCTACACCTTC.